The 28 T cell receptor beta chains given below trace back to one sample, sequenced in a study of metastatic and nonmetastatic thyroid tumors. Nobody among the patients had been given any treatment before thyroid surgery. MiXCR re-clonotyped the PCR reads for TCRdb. Among under 35,000 clones listed, around a quarter were seen once. The specimen sequenced was blood. The receptors derive from a female donor with papillary thyroid cancer or a benign thyroid nodule (not recorded which). Some clones in this sample may be carry-over from other donors' samples.

The table lists this clone with many counts. The chain carries TRBV12-3 or TRBV12-4 and TRBJ2-2; 9 nucleotides match TRBD1. J was trimmed by 6 bases and V by 6 bases; bases with no gene match: 8. This CDR3 contains 15 residues. The CDR3 DNA sequence: TGTGCCAGCAGCGGCGACAGGGGGGCGGCCGGGGAGCTGTTTTTT. Translation: CASSGDRGAAGELFF.

This sequence joins TRBV20-1 and TRBJ2-7; 7 bases map to TRBD2. V was pared by 6 bases and J by 1 base, with 9 bases of the junction left unmatched. The germline V gene has CDR1 DFQATT and CDR2 SNEGSKA (reference sequence). This CDR3 is 14 amino acids long. The CDR3 protein is CSATTSPFSYEQYF. CDR3 nucleotide sequence: TGCAGTGCAACGACTAGCCCTTTTTCCTACGAGCAGTACTTC.

A single count supports this clone. Given the absence of the conserved phenylalanine or tryptophan at the CDR3 end, a read error is likely. The V call is TRBV5-6, the J call TRBJ2-3; D may be TRBD1 or TRBD2 (5 bases each). Looked up from germline, CDR1 is SGHDT and CDR2 is YYEEEE. This CDR3 is built from 16 residues. This CDR3 reads CASSLFSGASTDTQYV. Here the CDR3 DNA reads TGTGCGAGCAGCTTGTTTTCCGGGGCTAGCACAGATACGCAGTATGTT.

In its sample, this clone was seen many times. The rearrangement joins TRBV5-6 to TRBJ1-3; D gene unclear. CDR1 and CDR2 (germline): SGHDT, YYEEEE. This CDR3 has 15 residues. Trimming removed 4 bases at V and 0 bases at J, with 11 bases between. In DNA, the CDR3 is TGTGCCAGCAGCCCGGAACAGAGCTCTGGAAACACCATATATTTT. It translates to CASSPEQSSGNTIYF.

This clone was observed many times. V and J are TRBV28 and TRBJ1-2; D is uncertain. CDR3 length: 14 residues. Germline CDR1 is MDHEN and CDR2 is SYDVKM. Trimming cost V 5 bases and J 0 bases, with 10 bases left between them. In nucleotides, the CDR3 is TGTGCCAGCAGTGGGAGCGCGGCTAACTATGGCTACACCTTC. Translating it yields CASSGSAANYGYTF.

The chain uses TRBV20-1 and TRBJ1-2, with unresolved D. The length of the CDR3 is 16 residues. V dropped 0 bases and J dropped 9 bases, with 23 bases sitting between them. CDR1 is DFQATT and CDR2 is SNEGSKA in the germline V gene (reference sequence). CDR3 bases: TGCAGTGCTAGAGATTTAGGAGGCCCCGGTTTACGGTGCTACACCTTC. This translates into CSARDLGGPGLRCYTF.

The CDR3, as DNA: TGCAGTGCTGGGGGTACGACTAGCGGGTTTTCCAATGAGCAGTTCTTC. The encoded protein is CSAGGTTSGFSNEQFF. The rearrangement joins TRBV20-1 to TRBJ2-1, with 10 bases that match TRBD2. V gave up 5 bases and J gave up 6 bases; unmatched junction bases: 13. The CDR3 is 16 amino acids. Germline values: CDR1 DFQATT, CDR2 SNEGSKA (reference sequence).

This clone appeared a few times. The gene calls are TRBV2 and TRBJ1-1; maybe TRBD1 (6 bases). The germline V gene encodes CDR1 SNHLY and CDR2 FYNNEI. The CDR3 runs 15 residues. Trimming took off 8 bases at V and 4 bases at J, with 20 bases between the two ends. As DNA, the CDR3 is TGTGCCAGCCTAGAGGGGGATCGGGCGTGCACTGAAGCTTTCTTT. Translated, it gives CASLEGDRACTEAFF. The variable domain in full, with the rest retrieved from reference TRBV2 and TRBJ1-1, is EPEVTQTPSHQVTQMGQEVILRCVPISNHLYFYWYRQILGQKVEFLVSFYNNEISEKSEIFDDQFSVERPDGSNFTLKIRSTKLEDSAMYFCASLEGDRACTEAFFGQGTRLTVV.

Concerning this clone: One junction end does not reproduce the germline sequence, and a read error may be involved. The chain uses TRBV28 and TRBJ2-7; D is unresolved. Per germline, CDR1 MDHEN and CDR2 SYDVKM. CDR3 length: 13 residues. The CDR3 loop is CASSLFYFYDQYF. Written as DNA, the CDR3 is TGTGCCAGCAGTTTATTTTATTTCTACGATCAGTACTTC. The whole variable domain, filled in from reference TRBV28 and TRBJ2-7, reads DVKVTQSSRYLVKRTGEKVFLECVQDMDHENMFWYRQDPGLGLRLIYFSYDVKMKEKGDIPEGYSVSREKKERFSLILESASTNQTSMYLCASSLFYFYDQYFGPGTRLTVT.

This clone occurred a few times. This chain connects TRBV4-1 to TRBJ2-7; no firm D call. V lost 0 bases and J 0 bases, leaving 6 bases between the germline ends. Germline CDR1 is MGHRA and CDR2 is YSYEKL. This CDR3 contains 14 residues. The DNA of the CDR3 is TGCGCCAGCAGCCAAGAAGACAACTCCTACGAGCAGTACTTC. Its translation is CASSQEDNSYEQYF.

There are many counts of this clone. The rearrangement links TRBV5-6 to TRBJ1-1; D not resolved. The CDR3 consists of 14 residues. Germline loops: CDR1 SGHDT, CDR2 YYEEEE. V was cut by 4 bases and J by 0 bases, with 10 bases left in between. The DNA for the CDR3 is TGTGCCAGCAGCCCGGTTGCTATGAACACTGAAGCTTTCTTT. This gives the protein CASSPVAMNTEAFF.

Of note for this clone: As the CDR3 is not closed by the conserved phenylalanine or tryptophan, this likely results from a read error. The same CDR3 also results from other DNA sequences found in this sample. The V call is TRBV5-1, the J call TRBJ1-3; 8 nucleotides align to TRBD1. Germline-derived CDR1 and CDR2 are SGHRS and YFSETQ. CDR3 length: 17 residues. V shed 0 bases and J 4 bases; nucleotides not matched to a gene: 9. CDR3 DNA sequence: TGCGCCAGCAGCTTGGGCACCGGGACAGGTTGGGGAAACACCATATATCTT. Translating gives CASSLGTGTGWGNTIYL.

This clone was seen more than once but under ten times. The gene calls are TRBV29-1 and TRBJ1-3; unclear D gene. This CDR3 is built from 14 residues. The V end lost 6 bases, the J end lost 2 bases, and 14 bases lay between the germline ends. CDR1 is SQVTM, CDR2 ANQGSEA, per germline. CDR3 in DNA: TGCAGCGTGGCGATCGTCCCCACTGGAAACACCATATATTTT. It yields the protein CSVAIVPTGNTIYF.

This clone was counted many times. The gene calls are TRBV2 and TRBJ1-5, with D possibly matching TRBD1 (6 bases). The length of the CDR3 is 16 residues. CDR1 is SNHLY and CDR2 is FYNNEI in the germline V gene. V was shortened by 9 bases and J by 4 bases, with 22 bases between the two germline ends. CDR3 nucleotide sequence: TGTGCCAGTACAGGGATGGGTCTATCGAGGAATCAGCCCCAGCATTTT. Translated: CASTGMGLSRNQPQHF.

This clone rates as medium-sized. The gene calls are TRBV6-5 and TRBJ1-6, with unresolved D. CDR1 is MNHEY and CDR2 is SVGAGI in the germline V gene. CDR3 length: 17 amino acids. V lost 0 bases, J lost 5 bases, and 14 bases lay in between. In DNA form, the CDR3 reads TGTGCCAGCAGTTACTCGATCGTGACGGAGGATAATTCACCCCTCCACTTT. Encoded protein: CASSYSIVTEDNSPLHF.

Details on this clone: The CDR3 end shows no conserved phenylalanine or tryptophan, and so a read error is likely. The limits of the CDR3 on the DNA are not certain, so only TCRdb's listed CDR3 is given. V is TRBV20-1 and J is TRBJ1-5. Germline values: CDR1 DFQATT, CDR2 SNEGSKA (reference sequence). The CDR3 contains 13 residues when both ends are counted. The CDR3 loop reads CSAGGRADQPEHL.

Remarks on this clone: One base away lies a much larger clone, so this may be a sequencing read error. The same CDR3 is also encoded by other DNA sequences in this sample. The J gene is TRBJ2-7, the V gene TRBV9; D remains ambiguous. Germline V gene lookup returns CDR1 SGDLS and CDR2 YYNGEE. This CDR3 is built from 13 residues. The CDR3: CASSYRPTREQYF. CDR3 nucleotide sequence: TGCGCCAGCAGCTATAGGCCTACTCGGGAGCAGTACTTC.

Turning to this clone: A clone one base away is much larger, so this may be a read error. The V gene is TRBV4-2, the J gene TRBJ2-1, with 16 bases lining up with TRBD2. Germline CDR1 LGHNA, CDR2 YNFKEQ. The CDR3 covers 18 residues. CDR3 sequence (DNA): TGTGCCAGCTTCCCAGGGACTAGCGGGAGGGTAACCTACAATGGGCAGTTCTTC. Its protein is CASFPGTSGRVTYNGQFF.

This clone has ten or more counts. The chain couples TRBV20-1 to TRBJ2-1; 12 bases are shared with TRBD2. The CDR3 runs to 17 residues. The germline gives CDR1 DFQATT, CDR2 SNEGSKA (reference sequence). The J segment lost 5 bases and the V segment lost 4 bases, leaving 12 bases of the junction unmatched. DNA for the CDR3: TGCAGTGCTACCCCACTAGCGGGAGGTAACCTAAACAATGAGCAGTTCTTC. Protein product: CSATPLAGGNLNNEQFF.

V gene TRBV20-1 combines with J gene TRBJ2-7; D unclear. There are 13 residues in the CDR3. Germline assignment: CDR1 DFQATT and CDR2 SNEGSKA (reference sequence). V was cut by 5 bases and J by 3 bases, with 14 bases left in between. In nucleotides, the CDR3 is TGCAGTGCTGCTGAAACCCTCAACTACGAGCAGTACTTC. Protein product: CSAAETLNYEQYF.

The gene calls are TRBV19 and TRBJ1-2; D perhaps matches TRBD1 (5 bases). CDR1 is LNHDA, CDR2 SQIVND, per germline (reference sequence). The ends were cut back, 0 bases at V and 8 bases at J, with 16 bases in the middle. CDR3 length equals 15 residues. CDR3 loop: CASSIDIEGFLGYTF. Here the CDR3 DNA reads TGTGCCAGTAGTATAGACATAGAGGGGTTTCTGGGCTACACCTTC.

This clone counts as medium-sized (0.01 to 0.1%). The chain uses TRBV12-3 or TRBV12-4 and TRBJ2-7; tentatively, D is TRBD2 (6 bases). Trimming left V 3 bases short and J 3 bases short, with 15 bases between. The length of the CDR3 is 15 residues. This CDR3 is CASSFSGGLIYEQYF. Here the CDR3 DNA reads TGTGCCAGCAGTTTTTCTGGGGGACTGATCTACGAGCAGTACTTC.

This clone was observed at least ten times. This chain uses TRBV28 with TRBJ2-3; 12 bases fit TRBD2. Germline V gives CDR1 MDHEN, CDR2 SYDVKM. The CDR3 has 15 residues. J lost 4 bases, V lost 4 bases, and 3 bases had no gene match. The CDR3 DNA reads TGTGCCAGCAGTTCTAGCGGGAGGGGGGCAGATACGCAGTATTTT. Protein: CASSSSGRGADTQYF.

About this clone: The junction does not match germline at one end; this may be a read error. This chain joins TRBV7-9 and TRBJ2-1, with D maybe TRBD2 (5 bases). CDR1 is SEHNR and CDR2 is FQNEAQ in the germline V gene (reference sequence). The CDR3 sequence is 13 residues long. CDR3 amino acids: CASSLVGIAEQIF. As DNA, the CDR3 is TGTGCCAGCAGCTTAGTCGGGATCGCTGAGCAGATCTTC.

The V and J genes are TRBV6-9 and TRBJ2-5, with D unclear. The CDR3 consists of 15 residues. Germline lookup yields CDR1 MNHGY and CDR2 SVAAGI. V lost 2 bases and J 0 bases, leaving 10 bases between the germline ends. CDR3 protein: CASSYIDTDQETQYF. The CDR3 DNA is TGTGCCAGCAGTTATATCGACACTGACCAAGAGACCCAGTACTTC.

The chain joins TRBV7-2 to TRBJ2-7, with D possibly matching TRBD1 (5 bases). The CDR3 sequence is 13 residues long. CDR1 SGHTA and CDR2 FQGNSA come from the germline V gene. Trimming stripped 5 bases from V and 6 bases from J, with 14 bases between. The CDR3 sequence is CASSRGRAVEQYF. The CDR3 DNA follows: TGTGCCAGCAGCCGCGGCAGGGCAGTCGAGCAGTACTTC.

This clone was counted many times. Different DNA sequences within this sample yield the same CDR3. The rearrangement uses TRBV10-3 and TRBJ1-4, with 9 bases aligning to TRBD1. The CDR3 spans 14 residues. CDR1 is ENHRY, CDR2 SYGVKD, per germline. Germline trimming cut 6 bases from V and 2 bases from J; bases unmatched to any gene: 1. CDR3 sequence reads: CAIRGTGTNEKLFF. Here the CDR3 DNA reads TGTGCCATCAGGGGGACAGGGACTAATGAAAAACTGTTTTTT.

This clone was detected ten times or more. The chain joins TRBV19 to TRBJ2-3, with D uncertain. The CDR3 spans 14 residues. Trimming removed 6 bases from V and 2 bases from J, with 12 bases in between. Looked up from germline, CDR1 is LNHDA and CDR2 is SQIVND (reference sequence). The CDR3 bases are TGTGCCAGTAGGAGCAGTGACAACACAGATACGCAGTATTTT. Translating gives CASRSSDNTDTQYF.